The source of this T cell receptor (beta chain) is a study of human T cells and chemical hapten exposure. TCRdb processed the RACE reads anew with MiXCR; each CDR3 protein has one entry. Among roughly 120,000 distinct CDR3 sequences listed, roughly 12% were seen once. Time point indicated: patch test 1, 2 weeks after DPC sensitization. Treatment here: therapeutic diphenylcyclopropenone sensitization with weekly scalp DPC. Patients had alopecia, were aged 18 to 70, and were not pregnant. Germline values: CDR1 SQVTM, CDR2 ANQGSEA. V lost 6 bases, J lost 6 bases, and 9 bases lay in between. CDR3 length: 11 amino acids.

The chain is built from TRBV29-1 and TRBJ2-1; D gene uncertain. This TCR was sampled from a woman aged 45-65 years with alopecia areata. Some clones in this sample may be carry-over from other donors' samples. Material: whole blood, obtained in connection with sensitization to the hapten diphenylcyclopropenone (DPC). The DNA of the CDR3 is TGCAGCGTCCCGACAAGCAATGAGCAGTTCTTC. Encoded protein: CSVPTSNEQFF.